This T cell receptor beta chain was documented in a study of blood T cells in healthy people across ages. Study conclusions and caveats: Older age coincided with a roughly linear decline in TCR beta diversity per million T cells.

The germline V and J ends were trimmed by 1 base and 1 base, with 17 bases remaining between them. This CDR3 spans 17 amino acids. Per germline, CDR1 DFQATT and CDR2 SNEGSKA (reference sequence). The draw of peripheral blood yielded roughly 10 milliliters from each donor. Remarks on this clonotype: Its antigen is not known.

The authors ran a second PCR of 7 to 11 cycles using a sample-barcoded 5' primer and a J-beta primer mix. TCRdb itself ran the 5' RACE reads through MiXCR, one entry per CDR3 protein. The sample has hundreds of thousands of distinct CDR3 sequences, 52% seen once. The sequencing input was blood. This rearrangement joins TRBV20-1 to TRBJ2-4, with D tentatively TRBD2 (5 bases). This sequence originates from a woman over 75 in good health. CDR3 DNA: TGCAGTGCTAGAGTTGGGTCCGGGAAGATGGCCAAAAACATTCAGTACTTC. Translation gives CSARVGSGKMAKNIQYF.